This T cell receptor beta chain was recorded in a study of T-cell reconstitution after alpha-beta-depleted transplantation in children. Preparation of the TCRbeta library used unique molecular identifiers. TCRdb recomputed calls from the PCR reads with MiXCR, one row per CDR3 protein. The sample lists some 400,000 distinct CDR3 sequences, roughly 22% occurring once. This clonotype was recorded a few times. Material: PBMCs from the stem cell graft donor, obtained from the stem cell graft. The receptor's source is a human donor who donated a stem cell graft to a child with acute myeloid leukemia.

The CDR3 DNA reads TGTGCCAGCAGGAGTGACACAAATCAGCCCCAGCATTTT. Protein: CASRSDTNQPQHF. The chain carries TRBV2 and TRBJ1-5; D is ambiguous. CDR1 is SNHLY and CDR2 is FYNNEI in the germline V gene. The V end lost 6 bases, the J end lost 4 bases, and 10 bases lay between the germline ends. The CDR3 is made up of 13 amino acids.